Following are 17 T cell receptor beta chains from one sample sequenced in a study of blood T cell repertoires in COVID-19. This table comes from immunoSEQ multiplex PCR, and its TCRdb copy is limited to in-frame clones, with some not included. The sample yields 350,000 to 500,000 clones, approximately 90% seen once. The source material was peripheral blood. The receptors were sampled from a man between 18 and 35 years old with COVID-19, enrolled during active disease.

This clone has a single count. J is TRBJ1-6 and V is TRBV6-5; perhaps TRBD1 as D (5 bases). Germline CDR1 reads MNHEY; CDR2 reads SVGAGI. V lost 6 bases, J lost 8 bases, and 11 bases lay in between. The CDR3 runs to 13 residues. The CDR3 region has the DNA TGTGCCAGCAGGCAGGGCGGGGATTCACCCCTCCACTTT. Translation: CASRQGGDSPLHF.

The table lists this clone with a count of one. The J gene is TRBJ1-6, the V gene TRBV6-5; TRBD1 matches at 9 bases. Germline V gives CDR1 MNHEY, CDR2 SVGAGI. V lost 8 bases to trimming and J lost 10 bases; unmatched junction nucleotides: 9. There are 14 residues in the CDR3. CDR3 amino acids: CASHHRDRDSPLHF. For the CDR3, the DNA is TGTGCCAGCCACCACCGGGACAGGGACTCACCCCTCCACTTT.

This chain connects TRBV10-2 to TRBJ2-7; TRBD1 agrees at 8 bases. Germline trimming cut 3 bases from V and 7 bases from J; bases unmatched to any gene: 5. The germline CDR1 and CDR2 sequences are WSHSY and SAAADI. This CDR3 spans 13 amino acids. The CDR3 DNA reads as TGCGCCAGCAGTGACGCGACAGGGGATGAGCAGTACTTC. Translating it yields CASSDATGDEQYF.

The table lists this clone with a few counts. The V gene is TRBV13, the J gene TRBJ1-5, with D uncertain. The CDR3 runs 14 residues. V lost 5 bases, J lost 4 bases, and 12 bases lay in between. Germline CDR1 and CDR2: PRHDT and FYEKMQ (reference sequence). The CDR3 reads CASSGGRINQPQHF. CDR3 bases: TGTGCCAGCAGCGGAGGACGGATAAATCAGCCCCAGCATTTT.

The chain links TRBV5-4 to TRBJ2-1, with 7 bases identical to TRBD1. Germline loops: CDR1 SGHNT, CDR2 YYREEE (reference sequence). V lost 4 bases and J lost 9; bases outside the gene matches: 13. The length of the CDR3 is 15 residues. The CDR3 DNA is TGTGCCAGCAGCCCAACGGGACAGCCCCAACGTGAGCAGTTCTTC. Translation gives CASSPTGQPQREQFF.

CDR3 residues: CASIPDRANTEAFF. CDR3 nucleotide sequence: TGTGCCAGCATCCCCGACAGGGCGAACACTGAAGCTTTCTTT. The chain employs TRBV6-5 and TRBJ1-1; 7 bases agree with TRBD1. V shed 7 bases, J shed 1 base, and the junction held 6 bases outside the gene matches. Germline V lookup: CDR1 MNHEY, CDR2 SVGAGI. This CDR3 is built from 14 residues.

V usage is TRBV5-1 and J usage is TRBJ2-1, with 11 bases aligning to TRBD2. CDR1 and CDR2 (germline): SGHRS, YFSETQ. The CDR3 runs to 16 residues. Unmatched junction bases numbered 7, after V lost 0 bases and J lost 8 bases. Written as DNA, the CDR3 is TGCGCCAGCAGCTTGGTTCTAGCGGGAGGACGTGATGAGCAGTTCTTC. Translating it yields CASSLVLAGGRDEQFF. Complete variable domain (other parts from reference TRBV5-1 and TRBJ2-1): KAGVTQTPRYLIKTRGQQVTLSCSPISGHRSVSWYQQTPGQGLQFLFEYFSETQRNKGNFPGRFSGRQFSNSRSEMNVSTLELGDSALYLCASSLVLAGGRDEQFFGPGTRLTVL.

The chain carries TRBV6-5 and TRBJ2-1; TRBD1 agrees at 8 bases. Looked up from germline, CDR1 is MNHEY and CDR2 is SVGAGI. This CDR3 is built from 14 residues. Losses at the gene ends were 4 bases for V and 7 bases for J; bases not matched to a gene: 6. The CDR3 DNA reads TGTGCCAGCAGTTCGTCAGGGGGCAGAAATGAGCAGTTCTTC. Its protein is CASSSSGGRNEQFF.

This clone has only one observation. J is TRBJ1-5 and V is TRBV19; possible D gene TRBD1, 6 bases. There are 16 residues in the CDR3. Germline lookup yields CDR1 LNHDA and CDR2 SQIVND (reference sequence). Trimming left V 4 bases short and J 1 base short, with 14 bases between. The CDR3 region has the DNA TGTGCCAGTAGTAACATCCAACAGGGAAGCAATCAGCCCCAGCATTTT. Protein sequence: CASSNIQQGSNQPQHF.

V is TRBV2 and J is TRBJ1-1; no definite D call. The V end was cut by 3 bases, the J end by 10 bases, with 9 bases between. Germline CDR1 reads SNHLY; CDR2 reads FYNNEI. This CDR3 is built from 11 residues. The CDR3: CASSEALAAFF. The CDR3 nucleotides read TGTGCCAGCAGTGAGGCCCTCGCAGCTTTCTTT.

The chain combines TRBV11-3 with TRBJ1-2, with 9 bases aligning to TRBD1. This CDR3 contains 14 residues. Germline CDR1 is SGHNT and CDR2 is YENEEA. J lost 5 bases, V lost 5 bases, and 6 bases had no gene match. CDR3 DNA: TGTGCCAGCAGCCCCCCCGGGACAGGGTATGGCTACACCTTC. Translated: CASSPPGTGYGYTF.

This clone was counted once. V gene TRBV10-1 combines with J gene TRBJ2-3, with a possible D match to TRBD1 (6 bases). Germline values: CDR1 WNHNN, CDR2 SYGVQD (reference sequence). The CDR3 length is 13 residues. Between the trimmed V and J ends, which lost 6 bases and 2 bases, there was a span of 9 bases. This CDR3 reads CASSDRSTDTQYF. For the CDR3, the DNA is TGCGCCAGCAGCGACAGGTCCACAGATACGCAGTATTTT.

This chain uses TRBV11-3 with TRBJ2-7; D might be TRBD2 (5 bases). This CDR3 has 15 amino acids. Trimming shortened V by 7 bases and J by 1 base, and 17 bases separated the two germline ends. Germline assignment: CDR1 SGHNT and CDR2 YENEEA. CDR3 sequence reads: CASTPGFGSSYEQYF. CDR3 bases: TGTGCCAGCACCCCGGGGTTTGGTTCTTCCTACGAGCAGTACTTC.

J is TRBJ2-1 and V is TRBV19; the D gene is possibly TRBD1 (6 bases). The CDR3 covers 12 residues. The V end was cut by 8 bases, the J end by 9 bases, with 14 bases between. In germline, CDR1 is LNHDA, CDR2 SQIVND (reference sequence). The CDR3 DNA follows: TGTGCCAGTCCGGACTTAGGGGGTGAGCAGTTCTTC. Protein: CASPDLGGEQFF.

A remark on this clone: Mismatch with germline at one junction end may stem from a read error. CDR3 region: CASSSAGTGPTIAF. CDR3 coding DNA: TGTGCCAGCAGCTCAGCGGGGACAGGGCCCACGATCGCCTTC. The chain employs TRBV7-2 and TRBJ1-2, with 9 bases that match TRBD1. This CDR3 comprises 14 residues. The germline V gene has CDR1 SGHTA and CDR2 FQGNSA. The full variable domain, its missing parts supplied by reference TRBV7-2 and TRBJ1-2, is GAGVSQSPSNKVTEKGKDVELRCDPISGHTALYWYRQSLGQGLEFLIYFQGNSAPDKSGLPSDRFSAERTGGSVSTLTIQRTQQEDSAVYLCASSSAGTGPTIAFGSGTRLTVV.

The chain uses TRBV27 and TRBJ1-1, with 12 bases identical to TRBD1. The J segment lost 3 bases and the V segment lost 6 bases, leaving 5 bases of the junction unmatched. Germline V gene data show CDR1 as MNHEY and CDR2 as SMNVEV (reference sequence). There are 15 residues in the CDR3. This CDR3 is CASRGQGAGDTEAFF. DNA for the CDR3: TGTGCCAGCAGGGGACAGGGGGCCGGGGACACTGAAGCTTTCTTT.

This sequence joins TRBV24-1 and TRBJ2-2; unclear D gene. CDR1 is KGHDR and CDR2 is SFDVKD in the germline V gene. The CDR3 consists of 13 residues. Trimming removed 4 bases at V and 4 bases at J, with 6 bases between. CDR3 DNA: TGTGCCACCAGTGAACTTCGCACCGGGGAGCTGTTTTTT. Amino acid sequence: CATSELRTGELFF.